These 24 T cell receptor beta chains were sequenced from one sample in a study of cytomegalovirus exposure and HLA in healthy donors (dated by TCRdb to about 2017). Libraries were built with the immunoSEQ multiplex PCR assay. The table comes from immuneACCESS by way of TCRdb, which keeps in-frame sequences with V and J called. Part of the clones is missing from these tables; in studies checked, under half for an unresolved V gene and the rest for unknown reasons. The sample yields some 120,000 clones; 90% to 95% were counted once. Clones ranked in the top ten supply 1% to 1.5% of the sample. Sequenced sample: PBMCs. The receptors shown here come from a young woman in good health and CMV-seronegative.

J is TRBJ1-2 and V is TRBV9, with D unresolved. The germline V and J ends were trimmed by 4 bases and 0 bases, with 13 bases remaining between them. This CDR3 region has 15 residues. Germline CDR1 is SGDLS and CDR2 is YYNGEE. CDR3 DNA sequence: TGTGCCAGCAGCCCCGGATCCACAGCTAACTATGGCTACACCTTC. Residues: CASSPGSTANYGYTF. Using reference TRBV9 and TRBJ1-2 for the parts outside the CDR3, the full variable domain is DSGVTQTPKHLITATGQRVTLRCSPRSGDLSVYWYQQSLDQGLQFLIQYYNGEERAKGNILERFSAQQFPDLHSELNLSSLELGDSALYFCASSPGSTANYGYTFGSGTRLTVV.

This clone was detected only a few times. The chain has TRBV6-1 and TRBJ1-5; D unresolved. V was clipped by 8 bases and J by 1 base, with 9 bases between them. Germline values: CDR1 MNHNS, CDR2 SASEGT. This CDR3 has 13 residues. The CDR3 region has the DNA TGTGCCAGCGGGCGGGGAAGCAATCAGCCCCAGCATTTT. Protein sequence: CASGRGSNQPQHF.

The V call is TRBV19, the J call TRBJ1-5; weak D call: TRBD1 (6 bases). In germline, CDR1 is LNHDA, CDR2 SQIVND (reference sequence). The CDR3 has 11 amino acids. Trimming shortened V by 5 bases and J by 11 bases, and 10 bases separated the two germline ends. CDR3 amino acids: CASSDRFSQHF. The DNA of the CDR3 is TGTGCCAGTAGTGACAGGTTCTCCCAGCATTTT. Supplemented by reference TRBV19 and TRBJ1-5, the full variable domain reads DGGITQSPKYLFRKEGQNVTLSCEQNLNHDAMYWYRQDPGQGLRLIYYSQIVNDFQKGDIAEGYSVSREKKESFPLTVTSAQKNPTAFYLCASSDRFSQHFGDGTRLSIL.

V gene TRBV4-2 combines with J gene TRBJ2-1; D is unresolved. This CDR3 contains 13 residues. Trimming took 6 bases from V and 8 from J, leaving 14 bases between them. Germline V CDR1 and CDR2: LGHNA, YNFKEQ. CDR3 bases: TGTGCCAGCAGTCTAAGTGAGTCCCATGAGCAGTTCTTC. Its protein is CASSLSESHEQFF.

The CDR3, as DNA: TGTGCCAGCAGTCCTAGACAGCTCACAGATACGCAGTATTTT. It is translated as CASSPRQLTDTQYF. The chain carries TRBV6-1 and TRBJ2-3, with a weak D call TRBD1 (5 bases). Germline lookup yields CDR1 MNHNS and CDR2 SASEGT. V was cut by 5 bases and J by 2 bases, with 11 bases left in between. The CDR3 totals 14 residues.

This chain uses TRBV9 with TRBJ2-7; D is perhaps TRBD2 (6 bases). The CDR3 runs 15 residues. V shed 2 bases and J shed 0 bases, with 12 bases lying between them. The germline V gene encodes CDR1 SGDLS and CDR2 YYNGEE. This CDR3 is CASSVLEGFSYEQYF. CDR3 nucleotide sequence: TGTGCCAGCAGCGTTTTGGAGGGGTTCTCCTACGAGCAGTACTTC.

The rearrangement uses TRBV10-3 and TRBJ2-7; 8 positions agree with TRBD1. The CDR3 is 14 amino acids. Germline V gene sequence: CDR1 ENHRY, CDR2 SYGVKD. V lost 6 bases to trimming and J lost 2 bases; unmatched junction nucleotides: 6. Here the CDR3 DNA reads TGTGCCATCAGAAGACAGGGGATCACCTACGAGCAGTACTTC. It specifies CAIRRQGITYEQYF.

This sequence joins TRBV7-2 and TRBJ1-6; no reliable D call. Per the germline V gene, CDR1 is SGHTA and CDR2 is FQGNSA. CDR3 size: 13 residues. Deletions cut 5 bases from V and 1 base from J, with 3 bases between. The CDR3 loop reads CASSPSYNSPLHF. The CDR3 bases are TGTGCCAGCAGCCCATCCTATAATTCACCCCTCCACTTT.

The chain employs TRBV18 and TRBJ1-3, with D possibly being TRBD1 (5 bases). The CDR3 is 15 residues long. The germline gives CDR1 KGHSH, CDR2 LQKENI. V lost 6 bases to trimming and J lost 4 bases, with 16 bases between them. Written as DNA, the CDR3 is TGTGCCAGCTCTCTAAAAGGGGAAAGAGGAAACACCATATATTTT. Its translation: CASSLKGERGNTIYF.

The chain employs TRBV28 and TRBJ2-1, with D possibly matching TRBD2 (6 bases). The V end was cut by 6 bases, the J end by 2 bases, with 17 bases between. Germline CDR1 is MDHEN and CDR2 is SYDVKM. The CDR3 sequence is 16 residues long. Written as DNA, the CDR3 is TGTGCCAGCAGCCCGCTTGGGGGGTCGCCCTACAATGAGCAGTTCTTC. This gives the protein CASSPLGGSPYNEQFF.

This sequence joins TRBV10-3 and TRBJ1-1, with D possibly TRBD1 on 6 matching bases. The V end was cut by 1 base, the J end by 1 base, with 13 bases between. This CDR3 is built from 16 residues. Germline V CDR1 and CDR2: ENHRY, SYGVKD. The CDR3 DNA reads TGTGCCATCAGTGAGTTAGTATCAGGGGAGAACACTGAAGCTTTCTTT. It codes for CAISELVSGENTEAFF.

V gene TRBV2 combines with J gene TRBJ2-7; 7 bases map to TRBD2. The V segment lost 4 bases and the J segment 6 bases; nucleotides outside the gene matches: 6. This CDR3 comprises 13 residues. Germline V lookup: CDR1 SNHLY, CDR2 FYNNEI. DNA of the CDR3: TGTGCCAGCAGTGGAGGGACTACCCGCGAGCAGTACTTC. Its protein product is CASSGGTTREQYF.

The rearrangement links TRBV6-1 to TRBJ2-1; 7 bases are shared with TRBD2. CDR3 length equals 16 residues. In germline, CDR1 is MNHNS, CDR2 SASEGT. V lost 0 bases to trimming and J lost 6 bases; unmatched junction nucleotides: 8. The CDR3 DNA reads TGTGCCAGCAGTGAAGCGCGTTTTGCTAGCGGCAATGAGCAGTTCTTC. It yields the protein CASSEARFASGNEQFF.

The V and J genes are TRBV10-3 and TRBJ1-1; D is unclear. Germline CDR1 ENHRY, CDR2 SYGVKD. Trimming took off 6 bases at V and 3 bases at J, with 8 bases between the two ends. The CDR3 is 12 residues long. In nucleotides, the CDR3 is TGTGCCATCAGGGGGAGCGACACTGAAGCTTTCTTT. It codes for CAIRGSDTEAFF.

The chain joins TRBV6-1 to TRBJ2-5; D may be TRBD2 (7 bases). The CDR3 is 15 amino acids. In germline, CDR1 is MNHNS, CDR2 SASEGT. V was clipped by 4 bases and J by 4 bases, with 16 bases between them. Here the CDR3 reads CASSGGGKARETQYF. Written as DNA, the CDR3 is TGTGCCAGCAGTGGGGGGGGCAAGGCACGAGAGACCCAGTACTTC.

The V and J genes are TRBV6-1 and TRBJ2-7; tentative D call: TRBD2 (5 bases). Germline loops: CDR1 MNHNS, CDR2 SASEGT. V was clipped by 5 bases and J by 5 bases, with 19 bases between them. The CDR3 extends over 15 amino acids. CDR3 loop: CASSPLYLRENEQYF. In DNA form, the CDR3 reads TGTGCCAGCAGTCCACTATACTTGAGGGAGAACGAGCAGTACTTC.

The chain couples TRBV18 to TRBJ1-5, with 8 bases lining up with TRBD1. CDR3 length: 16 amino acids. V dropped 3 bases and J dropped 0; count of bases not matched to a gene: 4. Germline values: CDR1 KGHSH, CDR2 LQKENI. DNA of the CDR3: TGTGCCAGCTCACCTGGGACAGGACATAGCAATCAGCCCCAGCATTTT. Encoded protein: CASSPGTGHSNQPQHF.

The chain uses TRBV18 and TRBJ2-1, with D unresolved. V was pared by 0 bases and J by 5 bases, with 11 bases between. The germline V gene has CDR1 KGHSH and CDR2 LQKENI. The CDR3 length is 15 residues. The CDR3 spells CASSPPWARDNEQFF. CDR3 bases: TGTGCCAGCTCACCACCCTGGGCGAGAGACAATGAGCAGTTCTTC.

The gene calls are TRBV10-3 and TRBJ2-7; 9 bases are shared with TRBD1. V shed 10 bases and J 7 bases; nucleotides not matched to a gene: 11. Germline loops: CDR1 ENHRY, CDR2 SYGVKD. This CDR3 spans 13 amino acids. The CDR3 DNA follows: TGTGCCAGCGTGGGGACAGGGCGTCAGGAGCAGTACTTC. Translating it yields CASVGTGRQEQYF.

This clone appeared a single time. The genes are TRBV29-1 and TRBJ2-7, with 11 bases that match TRBD2. Germline values: CDR1 SQVTM, CDR2 ANQGSEA. V was pared by 4 bases and J by 4 bases, with 6 bases of the junction left unmatched. The CDR3 has 14 amino acids. In DNA form, the CDR3 reads TGCAGCGTTGCGGCCACTAGCGGGGGTTACGAGCAGTACTTC. This encodes CSVAATSGGYEQYF.

This chain links TRBV7-9 with TRBJ2-1, with 8 bases aligning to TRBD2. The germline gives CDR1 SEHNR, CDR2 FQNEAQ (reference sequence). V was pared by 5 bases and J by 6 bases, with 6 bases of the junction left unmatched. This CDR3 region has 14 residues. The CDR3 DNA sequence: TGTGCCAGCAGCATTAGCGGGGTAGGCAATGAGCAGTTCTTC. This translates into CASSISGVGNEQFF.

The chain recombines TRBV30 with TRBJ2-7; perhaps TRBD1 as D (5 bases). The germline V gene encodes CDR1 GTSNPN and CDR2 SVGIG (reference sequence). V was cut by 5 bases and J by 2 bases, with 10 bases left in between. This CDR3 is 12 amino acids long. The CDR3 here is CAWGRTTYEQYF. DNA of the CDR3: TGTGCCTGGGGACGGACAACCTACGAGCAGTACTTC.

The chain employs TRBV13 and TRBJ1-4; tentatively, D is TRBD1 (6 bases). Trimming removed 6 bases at V and 6 bases at J, with 17 bases between. From germline, CDR1 is PRHDT and CDR2 FYEKMQ (reference sequence). The CDR3 has 15 amino acids. CDR3 residues: CASSQYRAADEKLFF. DNA for the CDR3: TGTGCCAGCAGTCAATACAGGGCTGCGGATGAAAAACTGTTTTTT.

This chain connects TRBV6-5 to TRBJ2-7; the D gene is possibly TRBD1 (7 bases). Between the trimmed V and J ends, which lost 6 bases and 3 bases, there was a span of 15 bases. Germline V CDR1 and CDR2: MNHEY, SVGAGI. The CDR3 extends over 14 amino acids. The CDR3 sequence: CASRAGQRFYEQYF. The CDR3 DNA reads TGTGCCAGCAGGGCGGGACAGAGGTTCTACGAGCAGTACTTC.